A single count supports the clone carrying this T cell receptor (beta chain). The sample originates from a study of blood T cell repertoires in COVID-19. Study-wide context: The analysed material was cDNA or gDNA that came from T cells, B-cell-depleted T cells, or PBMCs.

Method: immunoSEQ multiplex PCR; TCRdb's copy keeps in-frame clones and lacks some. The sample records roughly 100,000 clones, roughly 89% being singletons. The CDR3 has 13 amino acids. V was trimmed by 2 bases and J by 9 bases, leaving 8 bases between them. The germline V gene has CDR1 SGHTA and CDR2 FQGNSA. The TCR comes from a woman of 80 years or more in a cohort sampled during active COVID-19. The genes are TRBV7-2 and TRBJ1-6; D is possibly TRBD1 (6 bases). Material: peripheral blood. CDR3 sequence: CASSLKDSSPLHF. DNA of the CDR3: TGTGCCAGCAGCTTAAAGGACAGTTCACCCCTCCACTTT.